What follows is one TCR beta chain and its context. Its antigen remains unidentified. The data are from a study of STAT5B mutations in CD4+ large granular lymphocyte leukemia. Study outcomes and limitations: 8/27 top patient clones versus 2/35 control clones were TRBV06-family. Patient CD4-sorted repertoires looked more clonal than healthy CD4+ repertoires, even without putative leukemic clones.

Buffy coats from healthy blood donors served as controls. As processed by the authors: Productive clonotypes were detectable down to 2.59 x 10-5 frequency. The data were produced by immunoSEQ multiplex PCR, yet TCRdb's version contains in-frame clones alone and is incomplete. V and J calls and clone size are as listed in that table; D and trimming were resolved from the DNA. In the table there are about 3,700 clones, about 85% of which are singletons. With 0 bases clipped from V and 7 bases from J, the junction kept 3 bases outside the gene matches. CDR3 size: 15 residues. The germline V gene has CDR1 MGHRA and CDR2 YSYEKL.

This sequence joins TRBV4-1 and TRBJ1-4, with 9 nucleotides matching TRBD1. Sequencing was done on a sample of CD4+ T cells from blood buffy coats. The TCR originated in a human donor in good health. The CDR3 protein is CASSQEQGAGEKLFF. CDR3 in DNA: TGCGCCAGCAGCCAAGAACAGGGGGCCGGTGAAAAACTGTTTTTT.